This T cell receptor (beta chain) was observed in a study of vaccination and CD4 T cells after COVID-19 (dated by TCRdb to between 2021 and 2023). With regard to the full study: Every convalescent patient had a positive nasal swab PCR test for SARS-CoV-2, with mild disease in 9 or 10 patients and severe disease in one. The convalescent cohort included six males and four females, with two Hispanic individuals, seven Caucasians, two Asians and one multiracial person. Participants received two doses of either the Pfizer-BioNTech BNT162b2 vaccine (n=8) or the Moderna mRNA-1273 vaccine (n=2). Post-COVID blood samples were collected from convalescent patients a median of around 100 days after diagnosis, with a range of roughly 30 to 161 days. Post-vaccine blood samples were collected a median of around 2.5 months after the second vaccine dose, ranging from roughly 12 to 241 days. For stimulating the cultures, overlapping spike peptide pools were used, derived from SARS-CoV-2 as well as from the common cold coronaviruses HCoV-NL63, HCoV-OC43 and HCoV-229E. As controls, cultures received a CEFX viral epitope pool (the positive control), an HIV-1 Nef peptide pool (the negative control), or no peptide at all. In 10 COVID-19 convalescent patients and a few infection-naive healthy vaccine recipients, researchers compared the spike-specific CD4+ TCR repertoire from before mRNA vaccination with the repertoire from after. The paper's findings and limits, for the study overall: Of the vaccine-specific clones in convalescent patients, 304 of 307, or nearly all, reacted only to SARS-CoV-2 spike and did not cross-react with common cold coronaviruses. The median number of SARS-CoV-2-reactive clonotypes rose from 20 to 25 after infection to a few dozen after vaccination, but the change was not significant. The number of convalescent patients in the study was relatively small, and the study did not examine early timepoints following natural infection. Among the post-vaccine SARS-CoV-2-reactive clones in convalescent patients, a median around 90% showed up only after vaccination, which suggests vaccine-specific priming.

The treatment or condition label, as the study defines it: roughly nine-day PBMC culture with coronavirus spike peptide pools or control peptides (ViraFEST assay). To expand antigen-specific T cells with peptide pools and then pick out the expanded clonotypes through TCR sequencing, the study relied on the ViraFEST assay. Positive SARS-CoV-2 PCR tests in the convalescent patients dated from March to December 2020, before Alpha, Beta and Delta variants emerged in the United States. PBMCs were cultured at around 2.2 million per well in IMDM supplemented with approximately 5% human AB serum and about 10 IU/ml IL-2, with around 10 ug/ml peptide pools added. On days 3 and 7, half of the culture medium was replaced with fresh IL-2-containing medium. After around 10 days of culture, CD4+ T cells were isolated by negative selection with the EasySep CD4+ T cell isolation kit. Ficoll-Paque Plus gradient centrifugation was used to isolate PBMCs from whole blood, and the isolated PBMCs were then either used fresh or cryopreserved at -140C. In general, triplicate wells were set up for every culture condition.

Library creation used PCR. DNA from cultured CD4+ T cells underwent TCR sequencing with the Oncomine TCR Beta short-read assay at the Johns Hopkins FTIC core. Genomic DNA was extracted from the cultured CD4+ T cells with the QIAamp micro DNA kit. The Oncomine TCR Beta libraries from cultured CD4+ T cells were pooled using unique dual indexes and then sequenced on an Illumina iSeq 100. Turning to the authors' computational methods: Non-productive sequences were removed, and CDR3s not starting with C, not ending with F or W, or shorter than 7 amino acids were discarded. The MANAFEST web application identified antigen-specific clonotypes by comparing peptide-stimulated wells against reference wells and other culture wells. To be called positive, a clone needed an FDR below 0.05, an odds ratio above 5, and a productive frequency above 0.1% in at least two of three replicate wells. Cross-reactive clonotypes were defined as significantly expanded in both SARS-CoV-2 spike wells and at least one common cold coronavirus spike condition. CDR3 homology was assessed with Levenshtein distances (stringdist) and unrooted phylogenetic trees (ape) in R version 3.6.1. TCRdb reran the public reads through fastp at Q25 and MiXCR, keeping productive beta chains. Here each entry gathers all rows of one CDR3 protein and keeps the most common genes and DNA. The V and J calls and clone size are TCRdb's, not the authors'. The sample table shows fewer than 15,000 distinct CDR3 sequences, and 76% are seen once. Roughly 10% of the sample is held by the ten biggest clonotypes.

Cut back by 6 bases and 5 bases, the V and J ends lie 7 bases apart. Sequences SNHLY (CDR1) and FYNNEI (CDR2) are obtained from the germline V gene. There are 11 amino acids in the CDR3, from cysteine to phenylalanine inclusive. Only the CDR3 DNA stays, 33 bases, in frame from base 1. A remark on this clonotype: The target of this receptor is not known. Base qualities are not recorded, but no much larger clone differs from it by a single base.

The sequencing sample was made of CD4+ T cells from blood, cultured in vitro. In this chain, TRBV2 is recombined with TRBJ1-1; the D gene is perhaps TRBD1, from 5 matching bases. The clonotype originates from a human donor who had recovered from COVID-19. Here the CDR3 is given as CASSEGTEAFF. The nucleotide sequence reads TGTGCCAGCAGCGAGGGGACTGAAGCTTTCTTT.